What follows are 21 T cell receptor beta chains derived from one specimen sequenced in a study of T cell repertoires in aging, cancer and after chemotherapy (dated by TCRdb to about 2019). The instrument given in TCRdb is Illumina MiSeq. Rearranged TRB sequences spanning V, D and J segments were amplified by multiplex touch-down PCR using a mixed TRB-A/B primer pool. TCRdb reworked the public reads: Q25 trimming with fastp, MiXCR clone assembly, productive beta chains retained. Rows matching on CDR3 protein sequence are summarized as one entry with the most common DNA and genes. The sample includes about 5,200 distinct CDR3 sequences, with about 27% observed a single time. Approximately 5.5% of the sample rests with the top ten. Instead of sorted cells or RNA, genomic DNA extracted from peripheral blood served as the source for amplifying TCR beta rearrangements. Input material: blood. These receptors were obtained from a human donor in good health.

V usage is TRBV6-5 and J usage is TRBJ1-6; D is unclear. Germline loops: CDR1 MNHEY, CDR2 SVGAGI. Trimming took 2 bases from V and 8 from J, leaving 13 bases between them. CDR3 length: 15 amino acids. For the CDR3, the DNA is TGTGCCAGCAGTTACGAATCCCTTGCGGATTCACCCCTCCACTTT. Amino acid sequence: CASSYESLADSPLHF.

The chain carries TRBV7-2 and TRBJ2-3; TRBD2 aligns across 8 bases. The CDR3 totals 14 residues. CDR1 and CDR2 from the germline V gene are SGHTA and FQGNSA. V shed 6 bases and J 4 bases; nucleotides not matched to a gene: 6. The CDR3 sequence is CASSSGLAPDTQYF. In nucleotides, the CDR3 is TGTGCCAGCAGTTCCGGACTAGCCCCAGATACGCAGTATTTT.

Only a few counts were recorded for this clonotype. The chain combines TRBV5-6 with TRBJ1-2; D unclear. From germline, CDR1 is SGHDT and CDR2 YYEEEE. V lost 5 bases and J lost 4, with 15 bases in between. CDR3 length equals 14 residues. The CDR3 nucleotides are TGTGCCAGCAGTTTCTCTAGTGTCAGCTATGGCTACACCTTC. Translating it yields CASSFSSVSYGYTF.

This clonotype has a handful of counts. V gene TRBV5-4 combines with J gene TRBJ2-7, with TRBD2 identical over 8 bases. The CDR3 totals 15 residues. Germline V gives CDR1 SGHNT, CDR2 YYREEE (reference sequence). Trimming cost V 0 bases and J 7 bases; bases outside gene matches: 9. CDR3 region: CASSLVGSGIFEQYF. The CDR3 DNA is TGTGCCAGCAGCTTGGTGGGTAGCGGGATCTTTGAGCAGTACTTC.

This rearrangement joins TRBV7-6 to TRBJ2-2, with a tentative D call TRBD2 (5 bases). Germline CDR1 SGHVS, CDR2 FNYEAQ. V shed 1 base and J shed 7 bases, with 16 bases lying between them. CDR3 length equals 16 residues. The CDR3 sequence is CASSLVVGEGIGELFF. The CDR3 region has the DNA TGTGCCAGCAGCTTAGTGGTGGGAGAAGGGATCGGGGAGCTGTTTTTT.

By sample share, this clonotype is medium-sized. This sequence joins TRBV15 and TRBJ2-1, with D uncertain. From germline, CDR1 is LNHNV and CDR2 YYDKDF (reference sequence). V was clipped by 0 bases and J by 5 bases, with 2 bases between them. The CDR3 is 12 amino acids. CDR3 region: CATSRENNEQFF. The DNA of the CDR3 is TGTGCCACCAGCAGAGAGAACAATGAGCAGTTCTTC.

This clonotype is termed medium-sized. The CDR3 DNA reads TGTGCCAGCAGCCTACACAAAGCACCCTACGAGCAGTACTTC. This translates into CASSLHKAPYEQYF. The chain combines TRBV6-6 with TRBJ2-7; D is undetermined. Trimming left V 6 bases short and J 2 bases short, with 14 bases between. This CDR3 comprises 14 residues. Looked up from germline, CDR1 is MNHNY and CDR2 is SVGAGI (reference sequence).

Sample share makes this clonotype medium-sized. This chain joins TRBV27 and TRBJ2-5, with 8 bases matching TRBD1. The length of the CDR3 is 15 residues. Germline V lookup: CDR1 MNHEY, CDR2 SMNVEV (reference sequence). V gave up 7 bases and J gave up 5 bases; unmatched junction bases: 12. CDR3 region: CASTQGTGGRETQYF. CDR3 in DNA: TGTGCCAGCACCCAGGGGACAGGAGGGAGGGAGACCCAGTACTTC.

This clonotype has more than one count but fewer than ten. This chain joins TRBV27 and TRBJ2-7; D is uncertain. There are 16 residues in the CDR3. Germline V gene data show CDR1 as MNHEY and CDR2 as SMNVEV (reference sequence). The V end lost 6 bases, the J end lost 0 bases, and 18 bases lay between the germline ends. Written as DNA, the CDR3 is TGTGCCAGCAGATCAGGTTATGGCAGTAACTCCTACGAGCAGTACTTC. It is translated as CASRSGYGSNSYEQYF.

The V and J genes are TRBV6-2 or TRBV6-3 and TRBJ2-7; no clear D gene. The CDR3 has 12 residues. Germline V gene sequence: CDR1 MNHEY, CDR2 SVGEGT. V lost 3 bases and J lost 9, with 12 bases in between. CDR3 loop: CASSYVPGGQYF. CDR3 bases: TGTGCCAGCAGTTATGTCCCCGGCGGGCAGTACTTC.

This clonotype was found a few times. J is TRBJ1-1 and V is TRBV27, with D possibly being TRBD1 (5 bases). V was clipped by 5 bases and J by 6 bases, with 10 bases between them. This CDR3 spans 12 amino acids. Per germline, CDR1 MNHEY and CDR2 SMNVEV (reference sequence). The CDR3 DNA reads as TGTGCCAGCAGTCGGGGGGGGGCTGAAGCTTTCTTT. It is translated as CASSRGGAEAFF.

Worth noting for this clonotype: With a much larger clone just one base away, this may be a read error. The gene calls are TRBV6-5 and TRBJ2-1; D is ambiguous. The germline V and J ends were trimmed by 7 bases and 11 bases, with 12 bases remaining between them. CDR1 MNHEY and CDR2 SVGAGI come from the germline V gene. The length of the CDR3 is 11 residues. This CDR3 is CASTRAGKQFF. CDR3 DNA sequence: TGTGCCAGCACTAGAGCAGGTAAGCAGTTCTTC.

The chain combines TRBV18 with TRBJ2-5, with D uncertain. Germline CDR1 reads KGHSH; CDR2 reads LQKENI. V gave up 3 bases and J gave up 1 base, with 12 bases separating them. The CDR3 contains 15 residues. CDR3 DNA: TGTGCCAGCTCACCCAGTGAGGCCATCCAAGAGACCCAGTACTTC. It yields the protein CASSPSEAIQETQYF.

CDR3 nucleotide sequence: TGTGCCAGCAGTTACCCATTGGGGCAGGGGGTCTACGAGCAGTACTTC. It specifies CASSYPLGQGVYEQYF. This rearrangement joins TRBV6-6 to TRBJ2-7; TRBD1 aligns across 7 bases. The length of the CDR3 is 16 residues. CDR1 and CDR2 (germline): MNHNY, SVGAGI (reference sequence). Unmatched junction bases numbered 10, after V lost 2 bases and J lost 3 bases.

This clonotype has only a few counts. The gene calls are TRBV27 and TRBJ2-7; no clear D gene. V gave up 0 bases and J gave up 0 bases, with 15 bases separating them. Germline V gene sequence: CDR1 MNHEY, CDR2 SMNVEV (reference sequence). This CDR3 has 17 amino acids. The CDR3, as DNA: TGTGCCAGCAGTTTATCACCCTTACTACCCAGCTCCTACGAGCAGTACTTC. Amino acid sequence: CASSLSPLLPSSYEQYF.

The chain employs TRBV4-3 and TRBJ2-7; possible D gene TRBD2, 5 bases. The CDR3 has 16 amino acids. Deletions cut 4 bases from V and 5 bases from J, with 21 bases between. The germline V gene has CDR1 LGHNA and CDR2 YSLEER. DNA for the CDR3: TGCGCCAGCAGCCCATCCTACGGGGAGATTTCTAACGAGCAGTACTTC. The encoded protein is CASSPSYGEISNEQYF.

Concerning this clonotype itself: This may stem from a read error, because a much larger clone lies one nucleotide away. This chain uses TRBV30 with TRBJ2-3; D is ambiguous. Per germline, CDR1 GTSNPN and CDR2 SVGIG (reference sequence). This CDR3 spans 11 amino acids. This CDR3 reads CPWSGGDTQYF. CDR3 coding DNA: TGTCCCTGGAGTGGTGGGGATACGCAGTATTTT.

The chain carries TRBV5-1 and TRBJ2-5; 10 nucleotides match TRBD1. V shed 4 bases, J shed 4 bases, and the junction held 4 bases outside the gene matches. Germline V gene sequence: CDR1 SGHRS, CDR2 YFSETQ. The CDR3 totals 14 residues. The CDR3 sequence is CASSDGDRGETQYF. CDR3 nucleotide sequence: TGCGCCAGCAGCGACGGGGACAGGGGAGAGACCCAGTACTTC.

This clonotype is medium-sized in the sample. The chain couples TRBV5-4 to TRBJ2-3; 9 nucleotides line up with TRBD1. V was pared by 3 bases and J by 5 bases, with 7 bases of the junction left unmatched. The length of the CDR3 is 15 residues. Germline CDR1 reads SGHNT; CDR2 reads YYREEE (reference sequence). CDR3 loop: CASSSRTGVVDTQYF. CDR3 nucleotides: TGTGCCAGCAGCTCTAGGACAGGGGTGGTAGATACGCAGTATTTT. Filled out from reference TRBV5-4 and TRBJ2-3, the complete variable domain reads ETGVTQSPTHLIKTRGQQVTLRCSSQSGHNTVSWYQQALGQGPQFIFQYYREEENGRGNFPPRFSGLQFPNYSSELNVNALELDDSALYLCASSSRTGVVDTQYFGPGTRLTVL.

This clonotype is large (0.1 to 1%) in the sample. The chain carries TRBV29-1 and TRBJ2-5; D is undetermined. Germline V CDR1 and CDR2: SQVTM, ANQGSEA. The CDR3 sequence is 14 residues long. V lost 7 bases, J lost 4 bases, and 19 bases lay in between. The CDR3 spells CSAKAPSDGETQYF. Here the CDR3 DNA reads TGCAGCGCCAAAGCCCCGTCGGATGGAGAGACCCAGTACTTC.

This rearrangement joins TRBV27 to TRBJ2-5; D uncertain. The germline CDR1 and CDR2 sequences are MNHEY and SMNVEV (reference sequence). This CDR3 is 13 amino acids long. Trimming left V 5 bases short and J 8 bases short, with 15 bases between. In nucleotides, the CDR3 is TGTGCCAGCAGTCTAAATTCCCGAGAAACCCAGTACTTC. It is translated as CASSLNSRETQYF.